This T cell receptor beta chain was profiled in a study of Graves' ophthalmopathy and Graves' hyperthyroidism. About the study: Blood was drawn at initial diagnosis, before any treatment.

Active ophthalmopathy (CAS at least 3, NOSPECS at least 4), lasting under 3 months. Diagnostic conclusions were grounded in clinical symptoms, serum thyroxine, TRAb, thyroid ultrasound and orbital computed tomography. This clonotype was seen many times. What it recognizes is unknown. TCR beta CDR3 amplification used RNA transcripts. Following a first-round RT-PCR that used HTBI primers, a second-round multiplex PCR was carried out. TCRdb fed the multiplex PCR reads into MiXCR, producing one record per CDR3 protein. The table has about 480,000 distinct CDR3 sequences, 13% to 15% seen once; the top ten hold roughly 9.8%. Study-wide points: Most expanded thyroid clonotypes above 0.001 frequency also appeared in blood.

The CDR3 consists of 14 residues. Germline CDR1 MNHEY, CDR2 SVGAGI. With 7 bases clipped from V and 5 bases from J, the junction kept 7 bases outside the gene matches. The source of this sequence is a woman aged 25 to 39 with Graves' ophthalmopathy. The sequencing input was blood. The V gene is TRBV6-5, the J gene TRBJ2-5; 10 bases agree with TRBD2. The chain's CDR3 is CASNERGGRETQYF. CDR3 sequence (DNA): TGTGCCAGCAACGAGCGGGGGGGACGGGAGACCCAGTACTTC.